Shown below are 3 T cell receptor beta chains from a single sample sequenced in a study of blood T cell repertoires in COVID-19. Produced via immunoSEQ multiplex PCR; TCRdb's table is partial and in-frame only. Here the sample spans 95,000 to 150,000 clones, around nine tenths being singletons. The sample was peripheral blood. The receptor set was obtained from a woman of 80 years or more with acute or convalescent COVID-19.

This clone was observed a single time. This sequence joins TRBV9 and TRBJ1-6, with unresolved D. With 3 bases removed from V and 4 bases from J, the gap between germline ends came to 8 bases. The length of the CDR3 is 14 residues. CDR1 and CDR2 from the germline V gene are SGDLS and YYNGEE. As DNA, the CDR3 is TGTGCCAGCAGCGCCGGGGTTTATAATTCACCCCTCCACTTT. This translates into CASSAGVYNSPLHF.

The rearrangement uses TRBV7-2 and TRBJ2-5; TRBD2 matches 7 bases. The CDR3 consists of 15 residues. The germline CDR1 and CDR2 sequences are SGHTA and FQGNSA. The trim removed 1 base at V and 2 bases at J, leaving 4 bases unmatched. DNA for the CDR3: TGTGCCAGCAGCTTAGTACGGGGGGAACAAGAGACCCAGTACTTC. Protein: CASSLVRGEQETQYF.

The chain links TRBV5-1 to TRBJ1-6; 11 nucleotides align to TRBD1. With V trimmed by 4 bases and J by 9 bases, 3 bases remained unmatched. Per the germline V gene, CDR1 is SGHRS and CDR2 is YFSETQ. CDR3 length equals 14 residues. The CDR3: CASSLGTGGSPLHF. CDR3 sequence (DNA): TGCGCCAGCAGCCTAGGGACAGGGGGTTCACCCCTCCACTTT.